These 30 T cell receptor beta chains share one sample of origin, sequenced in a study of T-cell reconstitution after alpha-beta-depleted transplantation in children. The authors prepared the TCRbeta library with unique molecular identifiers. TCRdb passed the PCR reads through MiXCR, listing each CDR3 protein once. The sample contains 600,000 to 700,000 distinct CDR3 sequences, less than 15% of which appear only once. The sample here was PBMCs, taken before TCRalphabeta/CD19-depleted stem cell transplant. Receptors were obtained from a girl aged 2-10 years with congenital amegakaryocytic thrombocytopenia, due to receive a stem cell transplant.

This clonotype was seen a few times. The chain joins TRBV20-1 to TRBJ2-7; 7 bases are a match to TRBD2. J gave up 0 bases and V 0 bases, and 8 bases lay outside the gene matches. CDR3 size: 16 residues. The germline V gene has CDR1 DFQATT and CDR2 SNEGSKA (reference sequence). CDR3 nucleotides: TGCAGTGCTAGAGAAGATAGGGCGGGGGACTCCTACGAGCAGTACTTC. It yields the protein CSAREDRAGDSYEQYF.

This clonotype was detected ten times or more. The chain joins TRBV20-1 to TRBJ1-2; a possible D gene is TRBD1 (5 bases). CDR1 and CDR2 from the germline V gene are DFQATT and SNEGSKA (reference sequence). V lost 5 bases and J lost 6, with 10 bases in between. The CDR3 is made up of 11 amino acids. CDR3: CSALRANGYTF. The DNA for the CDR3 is TGCAGTGCTCTCAGGGCGAATGGCTACACCTTC.

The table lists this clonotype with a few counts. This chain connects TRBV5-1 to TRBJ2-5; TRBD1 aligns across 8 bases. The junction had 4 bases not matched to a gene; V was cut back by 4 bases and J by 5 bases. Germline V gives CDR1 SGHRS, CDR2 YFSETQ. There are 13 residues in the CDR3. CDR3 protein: CASSRGQVETQYF. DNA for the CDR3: TGCGCCAGCAGCCGGGGACAGGTGGAGACCCAGTACTTC. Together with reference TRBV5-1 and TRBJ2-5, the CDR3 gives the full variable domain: KAGVTQTPRYLIKTRGQQVTLSCSPISGHRSVSWYQQTPGQGLQFLFEYFSETQRNKGNFPGRFSGRQFSNSRSEMNVSTLELGDSALYLCASSRGQVETQYFGPGTRLLVL.

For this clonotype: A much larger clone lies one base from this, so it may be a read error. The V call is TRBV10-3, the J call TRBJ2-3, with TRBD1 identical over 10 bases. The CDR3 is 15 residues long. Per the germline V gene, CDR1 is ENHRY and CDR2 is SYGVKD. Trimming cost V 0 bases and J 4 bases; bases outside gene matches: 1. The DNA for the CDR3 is TGTGCCATCAGTGAGTCTGGGACAGGGGCAGATACGCAGTATTTT. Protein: CAISESGTGADTQYF.

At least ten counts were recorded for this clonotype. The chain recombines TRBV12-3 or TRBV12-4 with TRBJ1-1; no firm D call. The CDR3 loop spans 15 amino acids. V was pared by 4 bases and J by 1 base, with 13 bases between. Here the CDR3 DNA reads TGTGCCAGCAGTTCTCCCCTCTACAGGAACACTGAAGCTTTCTTT. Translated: CASSSPLYRNTEAFF.

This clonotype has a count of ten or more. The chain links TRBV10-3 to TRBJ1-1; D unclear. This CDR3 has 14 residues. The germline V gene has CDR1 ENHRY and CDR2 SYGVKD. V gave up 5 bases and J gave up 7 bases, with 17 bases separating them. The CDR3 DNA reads TGTGCCATCAGTCATAATGGCTATGAGATTGAAGCTTTCTTT. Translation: CAISHNGYEIEAFF.

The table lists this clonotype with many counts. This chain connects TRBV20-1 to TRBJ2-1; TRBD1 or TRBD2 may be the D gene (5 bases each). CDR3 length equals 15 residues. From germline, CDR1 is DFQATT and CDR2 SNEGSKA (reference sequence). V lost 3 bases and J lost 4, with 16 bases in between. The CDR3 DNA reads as TGCAGTGCTAGCCCTCAGAGGGGTTCTTACAATGAGCAGTTCTTC. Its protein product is CSASPQRGSYNEQFF.

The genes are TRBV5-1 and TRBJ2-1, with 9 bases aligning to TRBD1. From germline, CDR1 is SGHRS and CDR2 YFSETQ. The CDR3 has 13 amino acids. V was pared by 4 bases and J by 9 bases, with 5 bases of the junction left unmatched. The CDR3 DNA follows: TGCGCCAGCAGCATCGGGACAGGGACTGAGCAGTTCTTC. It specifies CASSIGTGTEQFF.

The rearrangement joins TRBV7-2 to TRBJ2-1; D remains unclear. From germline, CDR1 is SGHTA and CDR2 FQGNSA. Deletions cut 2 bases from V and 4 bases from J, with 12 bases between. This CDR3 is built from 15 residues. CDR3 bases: TGTGCCAGCAGCTTATTAACTACCGCATACAATGAGCAGTTCTTC. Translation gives CASSLLTTAYNEQFF.

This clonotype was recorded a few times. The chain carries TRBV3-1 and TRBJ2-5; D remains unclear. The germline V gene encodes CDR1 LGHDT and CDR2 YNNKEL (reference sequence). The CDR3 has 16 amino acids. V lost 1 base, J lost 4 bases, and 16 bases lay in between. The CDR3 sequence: CASSQVSGPVGETQYF. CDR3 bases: TGTGCCAGCAGCCAAGTTTCCGGTCCCGTGGGAGAGACCCAGTACTTC.

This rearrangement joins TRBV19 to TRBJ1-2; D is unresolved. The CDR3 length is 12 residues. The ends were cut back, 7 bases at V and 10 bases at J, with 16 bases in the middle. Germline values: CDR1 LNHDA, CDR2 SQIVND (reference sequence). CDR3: CASNLPRGNYTF. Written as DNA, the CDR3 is TGTGCCAGTAACCTGCCCAGAGGGAACTACACCTTC.

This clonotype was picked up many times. The CDR3 loop reads CSAREGRLMNTEAFF. The CDR3 nucleotides read TGCAGTGCTAGAGAGGGGCGGCTCATGAACACTGAAGCTTTCTTT. The J gene is TRBJ1-1, the V gene TRBV20-1, with D tentatively TRBD1 (5 bases). The CDR3 covers 15 residues. The germline CDR1 and CDR2 sequences are DFQATT and SNEGSKA (reference sequence). V lost 0 bases, J lost 0 bases, and 11 bases lay in between.

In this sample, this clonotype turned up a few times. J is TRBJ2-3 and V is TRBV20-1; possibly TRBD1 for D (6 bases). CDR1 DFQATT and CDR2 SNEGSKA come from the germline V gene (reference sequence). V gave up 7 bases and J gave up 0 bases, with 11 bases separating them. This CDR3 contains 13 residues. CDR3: CSEWDTSTDTQYF. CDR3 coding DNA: TGCAGTGAATGGGACACAAGCACAGATACGCAGTATTTT.

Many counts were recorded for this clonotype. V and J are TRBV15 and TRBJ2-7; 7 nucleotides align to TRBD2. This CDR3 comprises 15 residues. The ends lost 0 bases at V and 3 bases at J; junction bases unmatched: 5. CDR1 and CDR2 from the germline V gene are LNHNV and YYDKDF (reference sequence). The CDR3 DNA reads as TGTGCCACCAGCAGAGATTCTAGCGGATACTACGAGCAGTACTTC. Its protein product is CATSRDSSGYYEQYF.

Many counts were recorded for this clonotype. In DNA, the CDR3 is TGCAGTGCTAGAGAGGGCGGGTCGGCCCTCCACTTT. Translation: CSAREGGSALHF. The chain joins TRBV20-1 to TRBJ1-6, with D uncertain. Trimming took off 0 bases at V and 14 bases at J, with 11 bases between the two ends. This CDR3 is built from 12 residues. Germline V gene data show CDR1 as DFQATT and CDR2 as SNEGSKA (reference sequence).

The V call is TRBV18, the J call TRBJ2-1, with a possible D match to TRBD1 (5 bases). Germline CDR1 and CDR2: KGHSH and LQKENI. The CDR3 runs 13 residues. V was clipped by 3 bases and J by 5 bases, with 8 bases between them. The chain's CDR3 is CASSPDRNNEQFF. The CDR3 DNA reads TGTGCCAGCTCACCTGACAGAAACAATGAGCAGTTCTTC.

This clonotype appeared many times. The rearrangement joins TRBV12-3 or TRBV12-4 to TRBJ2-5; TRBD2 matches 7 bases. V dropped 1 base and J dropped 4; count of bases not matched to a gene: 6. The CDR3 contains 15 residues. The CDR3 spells CASSLGGGSGETQYF. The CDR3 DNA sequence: TGTGCCAGCAGTTTAGGGGGAGGGTCGGGAGAGACCCAGTACTTC.

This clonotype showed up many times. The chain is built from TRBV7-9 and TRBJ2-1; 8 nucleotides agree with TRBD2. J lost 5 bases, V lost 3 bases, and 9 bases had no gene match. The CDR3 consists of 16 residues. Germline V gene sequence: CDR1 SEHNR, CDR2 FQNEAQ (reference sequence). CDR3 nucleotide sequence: TGTGCCAGCAGCTTCATCCTATTCGGGGGGGACAATGAGCAGTTCTTC. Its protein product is CASSFILFGGDNEQFF.

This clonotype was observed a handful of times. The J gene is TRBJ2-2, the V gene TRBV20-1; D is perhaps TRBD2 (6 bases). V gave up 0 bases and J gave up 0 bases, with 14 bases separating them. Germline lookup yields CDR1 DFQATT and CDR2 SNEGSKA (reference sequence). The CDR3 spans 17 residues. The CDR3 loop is CSARDSRGLPNTGELFF. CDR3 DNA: TGCAGTGCTAGAGATTCTAGAGGACTACCGAACACCGGGGAGCTGTTTTTT.

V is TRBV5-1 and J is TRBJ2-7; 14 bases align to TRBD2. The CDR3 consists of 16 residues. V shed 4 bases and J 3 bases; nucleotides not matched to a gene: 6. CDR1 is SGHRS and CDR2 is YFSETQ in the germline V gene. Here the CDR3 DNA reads TGCGCCAGCAGCGAGGGACTAGCGGGAGCGGTCTACGAGCAGTACTTC. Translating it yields CASSEGLAGAVYEQYF.

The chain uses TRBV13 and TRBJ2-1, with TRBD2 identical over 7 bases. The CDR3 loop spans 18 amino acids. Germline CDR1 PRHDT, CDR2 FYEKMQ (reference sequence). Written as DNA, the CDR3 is TGTACCATCTGCGCCTTCCACGGGAGGCCAAGCTCCTACAATGAGCAGTTCTTC. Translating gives CTICAFHGRPSSYNEQFF.

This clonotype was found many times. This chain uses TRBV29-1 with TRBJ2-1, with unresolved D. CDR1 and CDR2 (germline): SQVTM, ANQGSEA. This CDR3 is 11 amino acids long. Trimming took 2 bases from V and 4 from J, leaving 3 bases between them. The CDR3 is CSVEPYNEQFF. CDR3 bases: TGCAGCGTTGAACCTTACAATGAGCAGTTCTTC.

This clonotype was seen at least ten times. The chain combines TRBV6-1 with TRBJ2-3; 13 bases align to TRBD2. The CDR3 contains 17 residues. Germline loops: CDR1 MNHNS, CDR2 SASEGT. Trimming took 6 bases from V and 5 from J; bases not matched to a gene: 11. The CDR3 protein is CASSPSKGLAGVDTQYF. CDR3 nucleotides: TGTGCCAGCAGCCCATCCAAAGGACTAGCGGGAGTAGATACGCAGTATTTT.

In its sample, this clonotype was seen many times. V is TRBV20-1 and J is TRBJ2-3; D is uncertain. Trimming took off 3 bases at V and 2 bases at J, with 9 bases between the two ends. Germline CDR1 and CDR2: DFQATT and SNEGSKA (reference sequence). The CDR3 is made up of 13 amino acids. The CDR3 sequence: CSASLPYTDTQYF. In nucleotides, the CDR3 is TGCAGTGCTAGCCTACCATACACAGATACGCAGTATTTT.

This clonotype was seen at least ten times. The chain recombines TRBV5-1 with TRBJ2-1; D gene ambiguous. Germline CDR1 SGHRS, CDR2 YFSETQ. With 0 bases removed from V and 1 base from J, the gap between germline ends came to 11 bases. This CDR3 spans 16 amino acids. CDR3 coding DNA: TGCGCCAGCAGCTTGGCCGAGAGACGGTCCTACAATGAGCAGTTCTTC. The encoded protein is CASSLAERRSYNEQFF.

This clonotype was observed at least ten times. CDR3 region: CASSADPKLETQYF. Here the CDR3 DNA reads TGCGCCAGCAGCGCGGACCCAAAGCTAGAGACCCAGTACTTC. The rearrangement uses TRBV5-1 and TRBJ2-5; D gene ambiguous. This CDR3 comprises 14 residues. Germline CDR1 is SGHRS and CDR2 is YFSETQ. V lost 4 bases and J 4 bases, leaving 14 bases between the germline ends. Full variable domain (outside the CDR3, taken from reference TRBV5-1 and TRBJ2-5): KAGVTQTPRYLIKTRGQQVTLSCSPISGHRSVSWYQQTPGQGLQFLFEYFSETQRNKGNFPGRFSGRQFSNSRSEMNVSTLELGDSALYLCASSADPKLETQYFGPGTRLLVL.

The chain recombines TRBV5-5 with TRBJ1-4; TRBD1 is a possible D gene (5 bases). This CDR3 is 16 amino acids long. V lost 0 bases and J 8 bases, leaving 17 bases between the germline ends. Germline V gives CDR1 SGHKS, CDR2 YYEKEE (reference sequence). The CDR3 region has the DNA TGTGCCAGCAGCTTGGCCTTTCGGGGCTTGGGCGAAAAACTGTTTTTT. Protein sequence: CASSLAFRGLGEKLFF. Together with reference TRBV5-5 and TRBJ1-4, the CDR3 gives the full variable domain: DAGVTQSPTHLIKTRGQQVTLRCSPISGHKSVSWYQQVLGQGPQFIFQYYEKEERGRGNFPDRFSARQFPNYSSELNVNALLLGDSALYLCASSLAFRGLGEKLFFGSGTQLSVL.

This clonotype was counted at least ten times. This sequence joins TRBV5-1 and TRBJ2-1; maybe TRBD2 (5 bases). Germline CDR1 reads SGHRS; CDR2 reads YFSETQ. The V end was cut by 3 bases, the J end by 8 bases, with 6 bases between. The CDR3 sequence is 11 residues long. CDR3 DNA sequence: TGCGCCAGCAGCTCGGACTATGAGCAGTTCTTC. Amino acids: CASSSDYEQFF. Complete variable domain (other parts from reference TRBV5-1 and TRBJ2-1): KAGVTQTPRYLIKTRGQQVTLSCSPISGHRSVSWYQQTPGQGLQFLFEYFSETQRNKGNFPGRFSGRQFSNSRSEMNVSTLELGDSALYLCASSSDYEQFFGPGTRLTVL.

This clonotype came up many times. CDR3 nucleotide sequence: TGTGCCAGCAGCATACGCCCCAGGCGTTTTGGTACGCAGTATTTT. Translated, it gives CASSIRPRRFGTQYF. The chain employs TRBV7-6 and TRBJ2-3; D is uncertain. The germline gives CDR1 SGHVS, CDR2 FNYEAQ. The V gene lost 5 bases and the J gene lost 8 bases, with 20 bases spanning the gap. CDR3 length: 15 amino acids.

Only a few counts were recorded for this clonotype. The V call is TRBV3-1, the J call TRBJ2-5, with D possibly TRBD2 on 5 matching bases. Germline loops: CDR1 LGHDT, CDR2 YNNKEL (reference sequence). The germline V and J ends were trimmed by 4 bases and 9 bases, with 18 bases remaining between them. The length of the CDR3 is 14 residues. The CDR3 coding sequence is TGTGCCAGCAGCCTTCTGGAGGCCCTAGAACCCCAGTACTTC. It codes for CASSLLEALEPQYF.